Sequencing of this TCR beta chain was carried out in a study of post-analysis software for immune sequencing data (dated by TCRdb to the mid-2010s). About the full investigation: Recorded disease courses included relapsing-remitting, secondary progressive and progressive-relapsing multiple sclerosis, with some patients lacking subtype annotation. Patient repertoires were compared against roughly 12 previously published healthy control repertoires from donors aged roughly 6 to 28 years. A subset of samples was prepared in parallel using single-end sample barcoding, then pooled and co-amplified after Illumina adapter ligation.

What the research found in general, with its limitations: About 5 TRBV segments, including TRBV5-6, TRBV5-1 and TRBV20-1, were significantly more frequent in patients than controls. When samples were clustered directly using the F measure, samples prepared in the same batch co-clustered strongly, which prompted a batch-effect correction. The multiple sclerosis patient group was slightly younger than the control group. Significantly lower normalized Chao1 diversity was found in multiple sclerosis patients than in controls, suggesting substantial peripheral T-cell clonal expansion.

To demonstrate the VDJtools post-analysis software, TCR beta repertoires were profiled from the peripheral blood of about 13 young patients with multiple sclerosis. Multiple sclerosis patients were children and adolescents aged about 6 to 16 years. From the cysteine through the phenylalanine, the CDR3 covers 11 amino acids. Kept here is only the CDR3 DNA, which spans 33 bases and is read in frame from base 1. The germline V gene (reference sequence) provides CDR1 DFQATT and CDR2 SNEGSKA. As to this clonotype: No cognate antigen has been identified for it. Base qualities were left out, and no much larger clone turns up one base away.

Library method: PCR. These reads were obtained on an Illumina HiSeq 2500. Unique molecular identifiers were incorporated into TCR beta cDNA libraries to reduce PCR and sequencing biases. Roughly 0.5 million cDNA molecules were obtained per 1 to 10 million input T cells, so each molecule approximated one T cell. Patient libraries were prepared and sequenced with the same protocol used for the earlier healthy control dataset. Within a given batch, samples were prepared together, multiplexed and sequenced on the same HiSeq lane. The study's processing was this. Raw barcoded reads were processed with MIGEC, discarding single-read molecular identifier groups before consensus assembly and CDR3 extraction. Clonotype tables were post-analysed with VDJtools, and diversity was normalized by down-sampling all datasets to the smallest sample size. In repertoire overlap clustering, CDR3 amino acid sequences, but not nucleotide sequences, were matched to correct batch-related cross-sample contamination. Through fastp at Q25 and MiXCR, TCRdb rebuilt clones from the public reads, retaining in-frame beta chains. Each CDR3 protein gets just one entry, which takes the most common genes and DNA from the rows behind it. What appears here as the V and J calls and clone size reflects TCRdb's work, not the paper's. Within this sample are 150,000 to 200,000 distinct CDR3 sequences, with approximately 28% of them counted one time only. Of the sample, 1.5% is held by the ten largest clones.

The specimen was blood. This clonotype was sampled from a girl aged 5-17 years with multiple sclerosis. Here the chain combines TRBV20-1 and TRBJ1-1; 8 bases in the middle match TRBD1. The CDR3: CRAPGQGEAFF. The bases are TGCAGGGCTCCTGGACAGGGAGAAGCTTTCTTT.